This TCR beta chain was identified in a study of T cells in Graves' hyperthyroidism and ophthalmopathy. Authors of the study amplified TCR beta CDR3 regions from RNA transcripts. When the TCR CDR3 underwent first-round RT-PCR, the HTBI primer set was used. TCRdb reprocessed the multiplex PCR reads via MiXCR and lists one record per CDR3 protein. In the table there are 500,000 to 600,000 distinct CDR3 sequences, roughly 45% of which are singletons. V lost 5 bases and J 6 bases, leaving 19 bases between the germline ends. There are 16 residues in the CDR3. The germline V gene has CDR1 SGHNT and CDR2 YENEEA. Criteria for exclusion of patients were uncontrolled infection, other autoimmune disease, pregnancy or lactation. Based on clinical symptoms, serum thyroxine and TRAb, thyroid ultrasound and orbital computed tomography, diagnoses were reached. This clonotype was recorded many times.

The source is an adult woman with Graves' disease, either hyperthyroidism or ophthalmopathy (not recorded which). The sample was peripheral blood or thyroid tissue (not recorded which). The chain is built from TRBV11-3 and TRBJ2-2, with D perhaps TRBD2 (6 bases). This CDR3 is CASSQGGGRSPGELFF. The CDR3 nucleotides are TGTGCCAGCAGCCAGGGAGGCGGACGGAGCCCCGGGGAGCTGTTTTTT.